The 30 T cell receptor beta chains listed next were all sequenced from one sample in a study of blood T cell repertoires in COVID-19. Measured with immunoSEQ multiplex PCR; TCRdb has only the in-frame clones, and not every one. The table lists 70,000 to 85,000 clones, approximately 78% of them singletons. Sequencing was carried out using peripheral blood. The source of these receptors is a woman older than 75 with acute or convalescent COVID-19.

This clone was detected only once. V gene TRBV28 combines with J gene TRBJ2-7; TRBD1 matches 7 bases. CDR3 length: 12 residues. Trimming at V came to 6 bases and at J to 5 bases, leaving 4 bases not matched to a gene. CDR1 and CDR2 (germline): MDHEN, SYDVKM. As DNA, the CDR3 is TGTGCCAGCAGATCTACAGGGGACGAGCAGTACTTC. It yields the protein CASRSTGDEQYF. Filled out from reference TRBV28 and TRBJ2-7, the complete variable domain reads DVKVTQSSRYLVKRTGEKVFLECVQDMDHENMFWYRQDPGLGLRLIYFSYDVKMKEKGDIPEGYSVSREKKERFSLILESASTNQTSMYLCASRSTGDEQYFGPGTRLTVT.

The chain combines TRBV15 with TRBJ1-6, with D possibly TRBD1 on 6 matching bases. The CDR3 spans 15 residues. In germline, CDR1 is LNHNV, CDR2 YYDKDF (reference sequence). With 5 bases removed from V and 7 bases from J, the gap between germline ends came to 15 bases. The CDR3 reads CATSEGGLWNSPLHF. In nucleotides, the CDR3 is TGTGCCACCAGCGAGGGGGGGCTTTGGAATTCACCCCTCCACTTT.

The V call is TRBV19, the J call TRBJ2-5, with TRBD1 identical over 9 bases. This CDR3 has 15 residues. Germline assignment: CDR1 LNHDA and CDR2 SQIVND (reference sequence). V gave up 6 bases and J gave up 5 bases; unmatched junction bases: 10. DNA of the CDR3: TGTGCCAGTAGCCCGGGACAGGGATTCCGGGAGACCCAGTACTTC. Translated, it gives CASSPGQGFRETQYF.

This sequence joins TRBV28 and TRBJ1-5, with D unresolved. The CDR3 length is 16 residues. Trimming shortened V by 3 bases and J by 0 bases, and 12 bases separated the two germline ends. Germline V gene sequence: CDR1 MDHEN, CDR2 SYDVKM. CDR3 in DNA: TGTGCCAGCAGTTTTTCCAGAACCCATAGCAATCAGCCCCAGCATTTT. This gives the protein CASSFSRTHSNQPQHF.

The chain has TRBV5-1 and TRBJ1-4; D may be TRBD1 (5 bases). The CDR3 is made up of 15 amino acids. Germline V gene sequence: CDR1 SGHRS, CDR2 YFSETQ. Trimming removed 5 bases from V and 0 bases from J, with 11 bases in between. CDR3 nucleotides: TGCGCCAGCAGAACCGACAGCTCAACTAATGAAAAACTGTTTTTT. It specifies CASRTDSSTNEKLFF.

This clone was seen a few times. The gene calls are TRBV18 and TRBJ2-2; TRBD1 agrees at 8 bases. The trim removed 2 bases at V and 2 bases at J, leaving 4 bases unmatched. CDR3 length: 16 amino acids. Germline loops: CDR1 KGHSH, CDR2 LQKENI. CDR3 residues: CASSPRAGGNTGELFF. CDR3 coding DNA: TGTGCCAGCTCACCAAGGGCAGGGGGCAACACCGGGGAGCTGTTTTTT.

J is TRBJ2-3 and V is TRBV3-1 (or the pseudogene TRBV3-2); 7 positions agree with TRBD2. This CDR3 region has 16 residues. The germline gives CDR1 LGHDT, CDR2 YNNKEL (reference sequence). V was clipped by 4 bases and J by 0 bases; unmatched bases: 7. CDR3 DNA: TGTGCCAGCAGCCCCCCGGGGCGGGGGAGCACAGATACGCAGTATTTT. Protein sequence: CASSPPGRGSTDTQYF.

The chain combines TRBV9 with TRBJ1-3; 7 bases align to TRBD1. The CDR3 loop spans 14 amino acids. The V segment lost 3 bases and the J segment 4 bases; nucleotides outside the gene matches: 4. Germline V lookup: CDR1 SGDLS, CDR2 YYNGEE. The CDR3 DNA is TGTGCCAGCAGCGGTGACAGGGTCGGAAACACCATATATTTT. This gives the protein CASSGDRVGNTIYF.

This sequence joins TRBV11-2 and TRBJ1-6; D might be TRBD1 (6 bases). V lost 5 bases and J 14 bases, leaving 13 bases between the germline ends. This CDR3 is 12 amino acids long. Germline values: CDR1 SGHAT, CDR2 FQNNGV. Here the CDR3 reads CASSPVQGTLHF. In DNA, the CDR3 is TGTGCCAGCAGCCCCGTGCAGGGGACCCTCCACTTT.

This chain connects TRBV7-9 to TRBJ2-3; 10 nucleotides line up with TRBD2. The germline gives CDR1 SEHNR, CDR2 FQNEAQ (reference sequence). CDR3 size: 19 residues. V was clipped by 2 bases and J by 1 base; unmatched bases: 12. The CDR3 spells CASSLNSLAGRSGTDTQYF. Here the CDR3 DNA reads TGTGCCAGCAGCTTAAATTCACTAGCGGGGCGTTCTGGCACAGATACGCAGTATTTT.

The chain combines TRBV18 with TRBJ1-2; perhaps TRBD1 as D (6 bases). Germline CDR1 reads KGHSH; CDR2 reads LQKENI. The CDR3 consists of 16 residues. The V end was cut by 6 bases, the J end by 4 bases, with 21 bases between. CDR3 nucleotide sequence: TGTGCCAGCTCCCCCGCGACAGGAGATACTCTCTATGGCTACACCTTC. Protein: CASSPATGDTLYGYTF.

This chain uses TRBV5-4 with TRBJ1-1; D is perhaps TRBD1 (6 bases). This CDR3 comprises 15 residues. V lost 7 bases and J lost 2, with 18 bases in between. Germline CDR1 reads SGHNT; CDR2 reads YYREEE (reference sequence). Here the CDR3 reads CASAPPGTRNTEAFF. The CDR3 DNA sequence: TGTGCCAGCGCCCCACCTGGGACACGAAACACTGAAGCTTTCTTT.

This chain uses TRBV5-8 with TRBJ2-7, with 10 bases identical to TRBD1. The V gene end was trimmed by 6 bases and the J gene end by 3 bases; junction bases not matched to a gene: 3. Germline V lookup: CDR1 SGHTS, CDR2 YDEGEE. The CDR3 is 13 residues long. CDR3 sequence reads: CASTGDRGYEQYF. Written as DNA, the CDR3 is TGTGCCAGCACCGGGGACAGGGGCTACGAGCAGTACTTC.

The chain combines TRBV7-2 with TRBJ1-2; 9 positions agree with TRBD1. V shed 4 bases, J shed 8 bases, and the junction held 5 bases outside the gene matches. This CDR3 contains 13 residues. Germline CDR1 SGHTA, CDR2 FQGNSA. CDR3 DNA: TGTGCCAGCAGCTCTGGGACAGGGAACGGCTACACCTTC. Its protein product is CASSSGTGNGYTF.

V usage is TRBV30 and J usage is TRBJ1-6, with D possibly matching TRBD1 (5 bases). The CDR3 loop spans 14 amino acids. The V and J ends lost 0 bases and 7 bases respectively, with 10 bases between them. Germline V gene data show CDR1 as GTSNPN and CDR2 as SVGIG (reference sequence). The CDR3 bases are TGTGCCTGGAGTGTCAGTCAGGGAAATTCACCCCTCCACTTT. Amino acids: CAWSVSQGNSPLHF. The variable domain in full, with the rest retrieved from reference TRBV30 and TRBJ1-6, is SQTIHQWPATLVQPVGSPLSLECTVEGTSNPNLYWYRQAAGRGLQLLFYSVGIGQISSEVPQNLSASRPQDRQFILSSKKLLLSDSGFYLCAWSVSQGNSPLHFGNGTRLTVT.

This clone appeared once. This rearrangement joins TRBV19 to TRBJ1-1; TRBD1 might be the D (5 bases). V was trimmed by 5 bases and J by 1 base, leaving 11 bases between them. This CDR3 comprises 14 residues. In germline, CDR1 is LNHDA, CDR2 SQIVND (reference sequence). The DNA of the CDR3 is TGTGCCAGTAGTGCCGGGAGGGGGAACACTGAAGCTTTCTTT. The encoded protein is CASSAGRGNTEAFF.

The chain has TRBV5-5 and TRBJ2-1; 7 positions agree with TRBD1. Germline CDR1 and CDR2: SGHKS and YYEKEE (reference sequence). The CDR3 covers 14 residues. The junction had 6 bases not matched to a gene; V was cut back by 3 bases and J by 6 bases. The DNA of the CDR3 is TGTGCCAGCAGCTCCAAGGGGGCGACCAATGAGCAGTTCTTC. Protein sequence: CASSSKGATNEQFF.

The chain couples TRBV28 to TRBJ1-1; D uncertain. CDR3 size: 11 residues. V lost 7 bases and J lost 4, with 7 bases in between. Per the germline V gene, CDR1 is MDHEN and CDR2 is SYDVKM. DNA of the CDR3: TGTGCCAGCATGGAGATCACTGAAGCTTTCTTT. Translated: CASMEITEAFF.

This rearrangement joins TRBV2 to TRBJ1-5; TRBD1 agrees at 7 bases. Germline lookup yields CDR1 SNHLY and CDR2 FYNNEI. V lost 4 bases to trimming and J lost 4 bases; unmatched junction nucleotides: 7. CDR3 size: 15 residues. Here the CDR3 DNA reads TGTGCCAGCAGTGTCGAGGGACAGTTTAATCAGCCCCAGCATTTT. It encodes CASSVEGQFNQPQHF.

V is TRBV7-9 and J is TRBJ2-5; D might be TRBD2 (6 bases). Looked up from germline, CDR1 is SEHNR and CDR2 is FQNEAQ (reference sequence). CDR3 length equals 14 residues. V dropped 8 bases and J dropped 1 base, with 14 bases sitting between them. The CDR3 spells CASGLWGFQETQYF. The DNA of the CDR3 is TGTGCCAGCGGACTATGGGGTTTCCAAGAGACCCAGTACTTC.

The chain is built from TRBV3-1 (or the pseudogene TRBV3-2) and TRBJ1-6; 7 nucleotides line up with TRBD1. This CDR3 spans 18 amino acids. Germline lookup yields CDR1 LGHDT and CDR2 YNNKEL (reference sequence). Trimming at V came to 3 bases and at J to 0 bases, leaving 8 bases not matched to a gene. The CDR3 protein is CASSQTSGGSSYNSPLHF. The DNA for the CDR3 is TGTGCCAGCAGCCAGACCTCAGGGGGGAGCTCCTATAATTCACCCCTCCACTTT.

The genes are TRBV7-2 and TRBJ1-2; D is possibly TRBD1 (6 bases). V lost 2 bases and J lost 1, with 14 bases in between. This CDR3 spans 16 amino acids. Germline CDR1 is SGHTA and CDR2 is FQGNSA. CDR3 protein: CASSLQWTVNNYGYTF. DNA for the CDR3: TGTGCCAGCAGCTTACAATGGACAGTAAATAACTATGGCTACACCTTC.

The V call is TRBV6-2 or TRBV6-3, the J call TRBJ1-3; D unclear. Germline CDR1 and CDR2: MNHEY and SVGEGT. Between the trimmed V and J ends, which lost 0 bases and 0 bases, there was a span of 9 bases. The CDR3 is 16 residues long. The CDR3 protein is CASSYSSRHSGNTIYF. The CDR3 coding sequence is TGTGCCAGCAGTTACTCGTCGCGACACTCTGGAAACACCATATATTTT.

The chain is built from TRBV9 and TRBJ1-6; perhaps TRBD1 as D (6 bases). The length of the CDR3 is 16 residues. Between the trimmed V and J ends, which lost 0 bases and 7 bases, there was a span of 14 bases. Germline CDR1 is SGDLS and CDR2 is YYNGEE. The DNA for the CDR3 is TGTGCCAGCAGCGTAGGAGGGGGAGGGGGAAATTCACCCCTCCACTTT. Its translation: CASSVGGGGGNSPLHF.

The chain couples TRBV13 to TRBJ1-2; 9 bases align to TRBD1. Trimming at V came to 11 bases and at J to 14 bases, leaving 3 bases not matched to a gene. The CDR3 has 8 residues. In germline, CDR1 is PRHDT, CDR2 FYEKMQ (reference sequence). The CDR3 reads CARTGETF. In nucleotides, the CDR3 is TGTGCCCGGACAGGGGAAACCTTC.

This clone has just a few counts. This chain links TRBV9 with TRBJ1-1, with D uncertain. V was cut by 2 bases and J by 0 bases, with 11 bases left in between. CDR3 size: 15 residues. The germline V gene encodes CDR1 SGDLS and CDR2 YYNGEE. The CDR3 nucleotides are TGTGCCAGCAGCGTGACATCTGTTGTGAACACTGAAGCTTTCTTT. Its protein product is CASSVTSVVNTEAFF.

This chain connects TRBV14 to TRBJ1-6, with D uncertain. This CDR3 is 13 amino acids long. V lost 0 bases and J lost 10, with 7 bases in between. Germline V gene lookup returns CDR1 SGHDN and CDR2 FVKESK. CDR3 sequence: CASSQELESPLHF. As DNA, the CDR3 is TGTGCCAGCAGCCAAGAGCTTGAGTCACCCCTCCACTTT.

The V and J genes are TRBV28 and TRBJ2-7; the D is unclear. In germline, CDR1 is MDHEN, CDR2 SYDVKM. There are 12 residues in the CDR3. The V end lost 1 base, the J end lost 5 bases, and 6 bases lay between the germline ends. CDR3 nucleotide sequence: TGTGCCAGCAGTTTATCGCGCGACGAGCAGTACTTC. Encoded protein: CASSLSRDEQYF.

The chain combines TRBV19 with TRBJ2-1; possibly TRBD2 for D (5 bases). Per the germline V gene, CDR1 is LNHDA and CDR2 is SQIVND (reference sequence). This CDR3 is built from 15 residues. The germline V and J ends were trimmed by 6 bases and 0 bases, with 12 bases remaining between them. DNA for the CDR3: TGTGCCAGTAGAGTAGCGCCGAGCTCCTACAATGAGCAGTTCTTC. This translates into CASRVAPSSYNEQFF.

The gene calls are TRBV19 and TRBJ2-5; 11 bases are a match to TRBD2. V lost 6 bases, J lost 9 bases, and 18 bases stayed unmatched. Germline-derived CDR1 and CDR2 are LNHDA and SQIVND (reference sequence). This CDR3 region has 17 residues. CDR3 nucleotide sequence: TGTGCCAGTAGCTCCTTTCGGACTAGCGGGTCCCCAGGGGCCCAGTACTTC. Protein sequence: CASSSFRTSGSPGAQYF. The full variable domain, its missing parts supplied by reference TRBV19 and TRBJ2-5, is DGGITQSPKYLFRKEGQNVTLSCEQNLNHDAMYWYRQDPGQGLRLIYYSQIVNDFQKGDIAEGYSVSREKKESFPLTVTSAQKNPTAFYLCASSSFRTSGSPGAQYFGPGTRLLVL.